This T cell receptor (beta chain) was sequenced for a study of CD8+CD57+ T cells in acquired aplastic anemia. The wider study: Quantities of DNA derived from sorted CD4+ and CD8+ cells averaged 3.2 ug. Study-level findings and limits: Patients and controls were found to share more than 25 CD8+ CDR3 sequences. Researchers reported that CD8+ Simpson's diversity was not significantly different in patients versus controls.

Template material for TCR beta VDJ and CDR3 profiling consisted of genomic DNA. TCRdb itself ran the reads through MiXCR, one entry per CDR3 protein. The sample includes roughly 300,000 distinct CDR3 sequences, 55% to 65% of them seen just once. Germline CDR1 is SGHTA and CDR2 is FQGNSA. The CDR3 runs to 16 residues. Trimming took 1 base from V and 4 from J; bases not matched to a gene: 5. A remark on this clonotype: Antigen: not known.

The clonotype comes from a human donor with severe aplastic anemia or a healthy control (not recorded which). What was sequenced was sorted CD4+, CD8+, or CD8+CD57+ T cells (not recorded which) from PBMCs. The V gene is TRBV7-2, the J gene TRBJ2-1; 9 bases align to TRBD2. As DNA, the CDR3 is TGTGCCAGCAGCTTAGGATCTAGCGGGGAATACAATGAGCAGTTCTTC. The encoded protein is CASSLGSSGEYNEQFF.